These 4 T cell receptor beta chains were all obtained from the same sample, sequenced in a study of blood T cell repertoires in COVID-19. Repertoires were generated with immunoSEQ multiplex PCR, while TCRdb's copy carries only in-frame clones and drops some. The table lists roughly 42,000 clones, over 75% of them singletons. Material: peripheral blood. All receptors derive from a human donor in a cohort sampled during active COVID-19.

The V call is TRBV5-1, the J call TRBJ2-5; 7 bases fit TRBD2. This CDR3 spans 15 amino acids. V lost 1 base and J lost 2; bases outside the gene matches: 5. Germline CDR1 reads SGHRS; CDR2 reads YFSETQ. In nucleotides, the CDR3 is TGCGCCAGCAGCTTGTGGGCCGGGGGGCAAGAGACCCAGTACTTC. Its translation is CASSLWAGGQETQYF.

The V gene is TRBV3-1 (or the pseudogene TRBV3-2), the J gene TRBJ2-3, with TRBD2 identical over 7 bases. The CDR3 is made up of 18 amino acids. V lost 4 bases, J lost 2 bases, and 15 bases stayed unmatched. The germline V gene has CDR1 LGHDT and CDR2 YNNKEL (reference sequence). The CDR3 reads CASSPKPTLAEDTDTQYF. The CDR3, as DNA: TGTGCCAGCAGCCCAAAGCCTACGCTAGCGGAGGACACAGATACGCAGTATTTT.

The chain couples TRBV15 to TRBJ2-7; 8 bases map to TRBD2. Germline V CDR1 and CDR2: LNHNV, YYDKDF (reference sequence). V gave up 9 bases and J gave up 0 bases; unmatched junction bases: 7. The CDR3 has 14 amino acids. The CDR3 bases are TGTGCCACTCCCGGGGGGGTACACTCCTACGAGCAGTACTTC. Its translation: CATPGGVHSYEQYF. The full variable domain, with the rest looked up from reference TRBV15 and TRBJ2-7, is DAMVIQNPRYQVTQFGKPVTLSCSQTLNHNVMYWYQQKSSQAPKLLFHYYDKDFNNEADTPDNFQSRRPNTSFCFLDIRSPGLGDTAMYLCATPGGVHSYEQYFGPGTRLTVT.

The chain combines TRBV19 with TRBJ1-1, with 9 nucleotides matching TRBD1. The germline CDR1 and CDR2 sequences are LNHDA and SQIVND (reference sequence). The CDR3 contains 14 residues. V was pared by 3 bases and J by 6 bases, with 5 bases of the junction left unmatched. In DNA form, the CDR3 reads TGTGCCAGTAGTATGGGGACAGGGAGCGCTGAAGCTTTCTTT. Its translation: CASSMGTGSAEAFF. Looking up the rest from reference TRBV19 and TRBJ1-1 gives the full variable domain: DGGITQSPKYLFRKEGQNVTLSCEQNLNHDAMYWYRQDPGQGLRLIYYSQIVNDFQKGDIAEGYSVSREKKESFPLTVTSAQKNPTAFYLCASSMGTGSAEAFFGQGTRLTVV.